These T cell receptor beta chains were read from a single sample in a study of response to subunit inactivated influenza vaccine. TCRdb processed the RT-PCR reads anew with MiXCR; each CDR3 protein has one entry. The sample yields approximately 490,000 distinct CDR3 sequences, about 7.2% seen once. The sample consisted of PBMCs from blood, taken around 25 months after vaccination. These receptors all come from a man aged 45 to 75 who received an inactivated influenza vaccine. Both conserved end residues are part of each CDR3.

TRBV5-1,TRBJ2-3,CASSEGLAGGGGRTQYF
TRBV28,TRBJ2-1,CASSMPSSSYNEQFF
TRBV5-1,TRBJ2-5,CASTGSTRSQETQYF
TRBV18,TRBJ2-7,CASSPETRYRSYEQYF
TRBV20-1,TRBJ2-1,CSARAGTGTYNEQFF
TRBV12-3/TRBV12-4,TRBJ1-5,CASSTLGRGNQPQHF
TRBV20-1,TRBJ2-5,CSARDSGGKETQYF
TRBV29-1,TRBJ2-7,CSVRDSLAGSYEQYF
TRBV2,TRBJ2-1,CASSVLDNEQFF
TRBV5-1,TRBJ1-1,CASSPGTGQNTEAFF
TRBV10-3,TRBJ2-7,CAIKKEQGAYEQYF
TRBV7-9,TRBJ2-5,CASTRTGQETQYF
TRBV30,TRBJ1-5,CAWSVGHGNQPQHF
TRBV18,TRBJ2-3,CASSPPLGGGTDTQYF
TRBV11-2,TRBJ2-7,CASSLEFTSGEQYF
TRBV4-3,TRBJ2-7,CASSQDLVASYEQYF
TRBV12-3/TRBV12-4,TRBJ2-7,CASSPQPGTGSYEQYF
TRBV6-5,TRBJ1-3,CASGRPGNTIYF
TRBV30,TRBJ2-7,CAYELGTDYEQYF
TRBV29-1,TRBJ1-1,CSVSSPRGAFF
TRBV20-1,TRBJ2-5,CSASRGAVQETQYF
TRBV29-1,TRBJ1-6,CSVETGSTLHF
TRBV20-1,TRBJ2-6,CSARGQGIAGANVLTF
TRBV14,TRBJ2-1,CASSFGLYNEQFF
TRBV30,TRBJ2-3,CAWSVTFSDTQYF
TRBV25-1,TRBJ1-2,CASSEYWGEYGYTF
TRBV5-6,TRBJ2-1,CASSLGTSDEQFF
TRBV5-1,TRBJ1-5,CASSLGQSSNQPQHF
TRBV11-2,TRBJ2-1,CASSHSGMGNEQFF
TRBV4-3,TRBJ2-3,CASSQAGRSTDTQYF
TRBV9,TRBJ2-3,CASSVDGVGRSTDTQYF
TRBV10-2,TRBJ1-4,CASRGQATNEKLFF
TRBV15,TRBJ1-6,CATSRGRDSPLHF
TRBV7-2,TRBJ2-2,CASSLFRVSTGELFF
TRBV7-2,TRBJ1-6,CASSLTGYLVSPLHF
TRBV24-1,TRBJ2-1,CATSDFTGTTTGEQFF
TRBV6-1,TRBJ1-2,CASSEGQGAGYGYTF
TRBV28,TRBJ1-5,CASRPGADQPQHF
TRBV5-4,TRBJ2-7,CASSRDRGRGYEQYF
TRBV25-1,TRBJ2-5,CASSDLKRGTQETQYF
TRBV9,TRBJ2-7,CASSVGTSGGYEQYF
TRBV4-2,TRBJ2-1,CASSQVGTDLFNEQFF
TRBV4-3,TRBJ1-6,CASSRESTGNSPLHF
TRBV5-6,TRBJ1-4,CASSSPRAANEKLFF
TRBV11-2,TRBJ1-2,CASSPSVWDYYGYTF
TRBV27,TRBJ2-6,CASKNSSGRFTGANVLTF
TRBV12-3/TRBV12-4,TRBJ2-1,CASSLGSLAGVNEQFF
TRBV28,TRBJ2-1,CASRPGTGGANEQFF
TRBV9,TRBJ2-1,CASSVVREAVAAEQFF
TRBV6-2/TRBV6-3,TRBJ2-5,CASSPPQRGAWETQYF
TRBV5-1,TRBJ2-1,CASRDTGVALNEQFF
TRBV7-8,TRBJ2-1,CASSVWVSPSNEQFF
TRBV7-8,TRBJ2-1,CASSSSRSGIEQFF
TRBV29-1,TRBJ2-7,CSAMGLAGGATYEQYF
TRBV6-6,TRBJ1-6,CASSVGSDSPLHF